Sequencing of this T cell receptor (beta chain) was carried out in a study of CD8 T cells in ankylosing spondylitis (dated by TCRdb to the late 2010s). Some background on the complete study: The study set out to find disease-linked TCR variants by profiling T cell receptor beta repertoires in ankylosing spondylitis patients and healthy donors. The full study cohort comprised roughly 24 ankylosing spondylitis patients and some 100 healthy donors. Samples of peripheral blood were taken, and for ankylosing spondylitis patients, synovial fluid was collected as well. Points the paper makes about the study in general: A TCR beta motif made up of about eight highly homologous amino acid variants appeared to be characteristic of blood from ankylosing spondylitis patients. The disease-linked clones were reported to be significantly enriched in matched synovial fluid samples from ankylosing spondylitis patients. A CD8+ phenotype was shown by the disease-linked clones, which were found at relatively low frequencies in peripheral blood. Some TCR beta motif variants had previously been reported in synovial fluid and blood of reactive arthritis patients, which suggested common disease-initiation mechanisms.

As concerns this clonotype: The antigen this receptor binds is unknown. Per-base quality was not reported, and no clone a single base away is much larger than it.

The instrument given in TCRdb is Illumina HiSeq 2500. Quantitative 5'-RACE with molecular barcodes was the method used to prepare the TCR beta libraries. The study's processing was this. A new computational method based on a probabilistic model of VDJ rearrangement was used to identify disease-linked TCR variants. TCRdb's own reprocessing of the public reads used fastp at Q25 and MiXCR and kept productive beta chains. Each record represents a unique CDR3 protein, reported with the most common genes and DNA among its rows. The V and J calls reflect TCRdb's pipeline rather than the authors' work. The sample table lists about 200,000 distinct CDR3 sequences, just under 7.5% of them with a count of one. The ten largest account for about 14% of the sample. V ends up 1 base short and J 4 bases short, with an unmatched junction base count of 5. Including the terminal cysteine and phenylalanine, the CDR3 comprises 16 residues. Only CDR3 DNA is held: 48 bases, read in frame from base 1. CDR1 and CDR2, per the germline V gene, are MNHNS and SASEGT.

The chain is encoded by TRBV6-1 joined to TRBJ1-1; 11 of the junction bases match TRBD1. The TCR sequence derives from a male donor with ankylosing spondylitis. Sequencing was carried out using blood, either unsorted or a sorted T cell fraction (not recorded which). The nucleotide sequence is TGTGCCAGCAGTGAAGGGACAGGGGGCTTGGGCACTGAAGCTTTCTTT. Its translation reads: CASSEGTGGLGTEAFF.